This TCR beta chain was sequenced in a study of post-analysis software for immune sequencing data (dated by TCRdb to 2013 to 2016). Looking at the study overall: Recorded disease courses included relapsing-remitting, secondary progressive and progressive-relapsing multiple sclerosis, with some patients lacking subtype annotation. A subset of samples was prepared in parallel using single-end sample barcoding, then pooled and co-amplified after Illumina adapter ligation. Patient repertoires were compared against about a dozen previously published healthy control repertoires from donors aged about 6 to 26 years. General conclusions and limits of the study: The multiple sclerosis patient group was slightly younger than the control group. Four to six TRBV segments, including TRBV5-6, TRBV5-1 and TRBV20-1, were significantly more frequent in patients than controls. Multiple sclerosis patients had significantly lower normalized Chao1 diversity than controls, a result that suggests substantial peripheral T-cell clonal expansion. Direct clustering with F measure showed strong co-clustering of samples prepared in the same batch, prompting a batch-effect correction.

The protocol used for the library was PCR. The data were produced on an Illumina HiSeq 2500. To reduce PCR and sequencing biases, unique molecular identifiers were incorporated into the TCR beta cDNA libraries. Per 1 to 10 million input T cells, roughly 500,000 cDNA molecules were obtained, such that each molecule approximated one T cell. The patient libraries were prepared and sequenced with the same protocol used for the earlier healthy control dataset. Within a given batch, samples were prepared together, multiplexed and sequenced on the same HiSeq lane. The authors processed their data as follows. MIGEC was used to process the raw barcoded reads, and molecular identifier groups with only a single read were discarded before consensus assembly and CDR3 extraction. VDJtools was used for post-analysis of the clonotype tables, and diversity was normalized by down-sampling every dataset to the size of the smallest sample. In repertoire overlap clustering, CDR3 amino acid sequences, but not nucleotide sequences, were matched to correct batch-related cross-sample contamination. TCRdb's own reprocessing of the public reads used fastp at Q25 and MiXCR and kept productive beta chains. Each record represents a unique CDR3 protein, reported with the most common genes and DNA among its rows. Here the V and J calls rest on TCRdb's processing, not on the authors' analysis. This sample is represented by 650,000 to 850,000 distinct CDR3 sequences; about 45% of them were singletons. The top ten constitute roughly 4.9% of the sample.

TCR beta repertoires were profiled from peripheral blood of approximately 13 young patients with multiple sclerosis to demonstrate the VDJtools post-analysis software. Multiple sclerosis patients were children and adolescents aged about 6 to 15 years. From cysteine to phenylalanine, the CDR3 is 13 amino acids long. Only the CDR3 portion is preserved as DNA: 39 bases, with reading frame beginning at the first base. The V and J ends are trimmed by 2 bases and 2 bases, leaving 10 bases between them. The germline V gene yields SQVTM for CDR1 and ANQGSEA for CDR2. With respect to this clonotype: Its antigen is currently not known. Per-base quality was not reported, and no clone a single base away is much larger than it.

The receptor was derived from a girl aged 10 to 17 with multiple sclerosis. The specimen sequenced was blood. The chain couples TRBV29-1 to TRBJ2-7; a confident D gene designation cannot be given. DNA sequence: TGCAGCGTTGAAAATCCTACCACCTACGAGCAGTACTTC. The encoded protein is CSVENPTTYEQYF.